One sample yielded the 7 T cell receptor beta chains listed below, sequenced in a study of T cells in Graves' hyperthyroidism and ophthalmopathy. RNA transcripts yielded amplified TCR beta CDR3 regions. TCR CDR3 underwent first-round RT-PCR with the HTBI primer set. A single record per CDR3 protein comes from TCRdb applying MiXCR to the multiplex PCR reads. Here the sample spans 640,000 or so distinct CDR3 sequences, approximately 15% being singletons. The sequencing sample was made of blood. The receptors shown here come from a woman younger than 30 with Graves' ophthalmopathy.

The sample holds a few counts of this clonotype. The chain carries TRBV14 and TRBJ2-1; 12 bases align to TRBD2. Trimming took 2 bases from V and 6 from J; bases not matched to a gene: 11. Germline CDR1 reads SGHDN; CDR2 reads FVKESK. This CDR3 comprises 18 residues. CDR3 sequence reads: CASSQLGLAGTSLNEQFF. In DNA form, the CDR3 reads TGTGCCAGCAGCCAACTAGGACTAGCGGGGACGTCGCTCAATGAGCAGTTCTTC. Together with reference TRBV14 and TRBJ2-1, the CDR3 gives the full variable domain: EAGVTQFPSHSVIEKGQTVTLRCDPISGHDNLYWYRRVMGKEIKFLLHFVKESKQDESGMPNNRFLAERTGGTYSTLKVQPAELEDSGVYFCASSQLGLAGTSLNEQFFGPGTRLTVL.

The table lists this clonotype with many counts. DNA of the CDR3: TGTGCCAGCAGTTTAGAAGAGGGATTTCCGGCCAATGAGCAGTTCTTC. Protein sequence: CASSLEEGFPANEQFF. The chain recombines TRBV12-3 or TRBV12-4 with TRBJ2-1, with D perhaps matching TRBD2 (5 bases). The CDR3 has 16 residues. Trimming removed 1 base at V and 6 bases at J, with 16 bases between.

The sample holds many counts of this clonotype. This sequence joins TRBV2 and TRBJ2-5, with 7 bases aligning to TRBD2. V trimming: 3 bases; J trimming: 0 bases; junction bases outside the gene matches: 1. The CDR3 extends over 14 amino acids. The germline V gene has CDR1 SNHLY and CDR2 FYNNEI. The CDR3 DNA sequence: TGTGCCAGCAGTGACGGGGGGTACCAAGAGACCCAGTACTTC. Translation: CASSDGGYQETQYF.

Many counts were recorded for this clonotype. The CDR3, as DNA: TGTGCCAGCAGTTTAAGAAGCGCGAACACCGGGGAGCTGTTTTTT. This codes for CASSLRSANTGELFF. This chain joins TRBV28 and TRBJ2-2; unclear D gene. Germline V gene lookup returns CDR1 MDHEN and CDR2 SYDVKM. Trimming stripped 2 bases from V and 0 bases from J, with 7 bases between. The CDR3 covers 15 residues.

The table lists this clonotype with many counts. This chain joins TRBV24-1 and TRBJ2-1; D may correspond to TRBD1 or TRBD2 (5 bases each). CDR3 size: 15 residues. Germline V gene lookup returns CDR1 KGHDR and CDR2 SFDVKD. V was cut by 5 bases and J by 3 bases, with 13 bases left in between. CDR3 residues: CATSGTGTDYNEQFF. The CDR3 coding sequence is TGTGCCACCAGTGGAACCGGGACGGACTACAATGAGCAGTTCTTC.

This clonotype was counted ten times or more. This sequence joins TRBV7-2 and TRBJ1-1; possible D gene TRBD1, 5 bases. This CDR3 spans 19 amino acids. Trimming took 2 bases from V and 4 from J, leaving 26 bases between them. Germline V CDR1 and CDR2: SGHTA, FQGNSA. CDR3: CASSLSPQGVAWETTEAFF. The CDR3, as DNA: TGTGCCAGCAGCTTAAGTCCTCAGGGAGTAGCTTGGGAGACCACTGAAGCTTTCTTT.

The chain has TRBV12-3 or TRBV12-4 and TRBJ2-3; D is perhaps TRBD2 (6 bases). With 6 bases removed from V and 11 bases from J, the gap between germline ends came to 24 bases. The CDR3 length is 15 residues. In DNA, the CDR3 is TGTGCCAGCAGCGCATCTAGCGAGGGGTTATTGGTGCAGTATTTT. Its protein product is CASSASSEGLLVQYF.